Each of the 8 T cell receptor beta chains below was sequenced from the same sample in a study of shared clonotypes between healthy human individuals. Libraries were prepared by immunoSEQ multiplex PCR; TCRdb keeps only in-frame clonotypes and omits some of them. The repertoire holds a few million clones, 90% to 95% seen once, with under 0.45% in the top ten. Sequenced material: naive CD4+ T cells from PBMCs. Subset indicated: CD45RA+ positively selected. The receptors shown here come from a young man in good health. Some clones in this sample may be carry-over from other donors' samples.

The chain joins TRBV5-1 to TRBJ2-2, with D possibly matching TRBD1 (6 bases). Germline CDR1 is SGHRS and CDR2 is YFSETQ. V lost 0 bases and J 8 bases, leaving 14 bases between the germline ends. CDR3 length: 15 residues. CDR3 sequence (DNA): TGCGCCAGCAGCTTGGCACAGGGTTACGGTGGGGAGCTGTTTTTT. Its translation: CASSLAQGYGGELFF.

The chain has TRBV2 and TRBJ1-5; D ambiguous. The ends were cut back, 6 bases at V and 0 bases at J, with 12 bases in the middle. The CDR3 totals 15 residues. Germline V CDR1 and CDR2: SNHLY, FYNNEI. For the CDR3, the DNA is TGTGCCAGCAGGGACTTACACGCTAGCAATCAGCCCCAGCATTTT. Translating gives CASRDLHASNQPQHF.

This sequence joins TRBV5-1 and TRBJ2-2; 12 nucleotides agree with TRBD2. Germline CDR1 and CDR2: SGHRS and YFSETQ. This CDR3 contains 15 residues. V lost 3 bases and J lost 5; bases outside the gene matches: 2. Here the CDR3 reads CASSWTSGITGELFF. The CDR3 DNA sequence: TGCGCCAGCAGCTGGACTAGCGGGATTACCGGGGAGCTGTTTTTT.

The gene calls are TRBV7-3 and TRBJ2-2; TRBD2 agrees at 10 bases. Germline CDR1 is SGHTA and CDR2 is FQGTGA. There are 15 residues in the CDR3. Trimming removed 2 bases from V and 7 bases from J; junction bases left unmatched: 4. The chain's CDR3 is CASSLASGSHGELFF. The CDR3 DNA reads TGTGCCAGCAGCTTAGCTAGCGGGAGCCACGGGGAGCTGTTTTTT.

J is TRBJ1-5 and V is TRBV6-4; tentative D call: TRBD1 (5 bases). The V end lost 8 bases, the J end lost 5 bases, and 13 bases lay between the germline ends. Germline-derived CDR1 and CDR2 are MRHNA and SNTAGT. The CDR3 runs 13 residues. DNA of the CDR3: TGTGCCAGCCATTTGGGGGGGGATCAGCCCCAGCATTTT. Translating gives CASHLGGDQPQHF.

The chain employs TRBV6-5 and TRBJ2-7, with a weak D call TRBD1 (5 bases). Between the trimmed V and J ends, which lost 2 bases and 11 bases, there was a span of 10 bases. CDR3 size: 11 residues. CDR1 is MNHEY and CDR2 is SVGAGI in the germline V gene. DNA for the CDR3: TGTGCCAGCAGTTACGCAGGGTTTGAGTACTTC. It codes for CASSYAGFEYF.

The chain uses TRBV10-3 and TRBJ2-1; 9 bases are a match to TRBD2. The CDR3 consists of 15 residues. Germline CDR1 and CDR2: ENHRY and SYGVKD. V gave up 6 bases and J gave up 7 bases; unmatched junction bases: 10. This CDR3 reads CAIRGTGTSSNEQFF. The CDR3 nucleotides are TGTGCCATCAGGGGGACCGGGACTAGCTCAAATGAGCAGTTCTTC.

The J gene is TRBJ1-4, the V gene TRBV4-2, with 9 bases fitting TRBD1. The CDR3 contains 14 residues. Germline assignment: CDR1 LGHNA and CDR2 YNFKEQ. V was pared by 4 bases and J by 13 bases, with 10 bases of the junction left unmatched. CDR3 DNA sequence: TGTGCCAGCAGCCCGTTGGGACAGGGCCTGGCACTGTTTTTT. This sequence encodes CASSPLGQGLALFF.